Reported below is one T cell receptor beta chain. The antigen is undetermined. Measured with immunoSEQ multiplex PCR; TCRdb has only the in-frame clones, and not every one. The table records around 80,000 clones, more than 75% of them present only once. The data belong to a study of radiation and T cells in renal cell carcinoma. Whole-study results and caveats: From baseline, blood top tumor clonotypes peaked at 2 weeks post-radiation.

Time point in this sample: blood 2 weeks post-SBRT. Treatment described: 15 Gy SBRT to primary tumor, nephrectomy 4 weeks later. The CDR3 is 14 amino acids. With 3 bases removed from V and 3 bases from J, the gap between germline ends came to 12 bases. Germline V gives CDR1 SGHNT, CDR2 YYREEE (reference sequence). The material was blood, obtained from a patient whose treatment included radiotherapy and nephrectomy. The J gene is TRBJ1-1, the V gene TRBV5-4; D call uncertain. This receptor was taken from a man aged 60 to 75 with renal cell carcinoma. CDR3 residues: CASSSDPWDTEAFF. As DNA, the CDR3 is TGTGCCAGCAGCTCGGACCCCTGGGACACTGAAGCTTTCTTT.